This passage covers 23 T cell receptor beta chains from one sample sequenced in a study of blood T cell repertoires in COVID-19. The assay was immunoSEQ multiplex PCR, and TCRdb's table has in-frame clones only and misses some. Of about 200,000 clones detected, 90% appear once; the ten largest clones hold approximately 0.62%. Sequenced input: peripheral blood. The receptors here all came from a man aged 45-60 years with acute or convalescent COVID-19.

V gene TRBV5-1 combines with J gene TRBJ2-2; 10 bases map to TRBD2. J was trimmed by 6 bases and V by 2 bases; bases with no gene match: 4. The length of the CDR3 is 15 residues. Per germline, CDR1 SGHRS and CDR2 YFSETQ. This CDR3 is CASSFRLAGPGELFF. The DNA of the CDR3 is TGCGCCAGCAGCTTCAGACTAGCGGGCCCCGGGGAGCTGTTTTTT. The full variable domain, in which reference TRBV5-1 and TRBJ2-2 provide the parts outside the CDR3, is KAGVTQTPRYLIKTRGQQVTLSCSPISGHRSVSWYQQTPGQGLQFLFEYFSETQRNKGNFPGRFSGRQFSNSRSEMNVSTLELGDSALYLCASSFRLAGPGELFFGEGSRLTVL.

The chain joins TRBV7-6 to TRBJ2-3; 8 bases map to TRBD2. Germline-derived CDR1 and CDR2 are SGHVS and FNYEAQ. The CDR3 runs 15 residues. The V and J ends lost 1 base and 4 bases, in that order; junction bases with no gene match: 4. CDR3 region: CASSLEPGGPDTQYF. CDR3 coding DNA: TGTGCCAGCAGCTTAGAGCCGGGGGGGCCAGATACGCAGTATTTT. Together with reference TRBV7-6 and TRBJ2-3, the CDR3 gives the full variable domain: GAGVSQSPRYKVTKRGQDVALRCDPISGHVSLYWYRQALGQGPEFLTYFNYEAQQDKSGLPNDRFSAERPEGSISTLTIQRTEQRDSAMYRCASSLEPGGPDTQYFGPGTRLTVL.

The chain is built from TRBV12-5 and TRBJ2-7; D is uncertain. Germline CDR1 reads LGHNT; CDR2 reads FRNRAP. The CDR3 is made up of 16 amino acids. Trimming left V 2 bases short and J 2 bases short, with 16 bases between. CDR3 in amino acids: CASGLFALRLTYEQYF. The CDR3 DNA reads TGTGCTAGTGGTTTGTTTGCTTTGAGGCTTACCTACGAGCAGTACTTC. The full variable domain, its missing parts supplied by reference TRBV12-5 and TRBJ2-7, is DARVTQTPRHKVTEMGQEVTMRCQPILGHNTVFWYRQTMMQGLELLAYFRNRAPLDDSGMPKDRFSAEMPDATLATLKIQPSEPRDSAVYFCASGLFALRLTYEQYFGPGTRLTVT.

J is TRBJ1-2 and V is TRBV5-4, with 9 bases matching TRBD1. This CDR3 has 16 amino acids. J gave up 8 bases and V 3 bases, and 14 bases lay outside the gene matches. Per the germline V gene, CDR1 is SGHNT and CDR2 is YYREEE (reference sequence). The CDR3: CASSSALGQGPKGYTF. The CDR3 nucleotides read TGTGCCAGCAGCTCGGCTCTGGGACAGGGCCCAAAGGGCTACACCTTC.

The genes are TRBV5-1 and TRBJ2-1; 14 nucleotides agree with TRBD2. Germline lookup yields CDR1 SGHRS and CDR2 YFSETQ. This CDR3 spans 18 amino acids. Trimming removed 2 bases from V and 0 bases from J; junction bases left unmatched: 4. The CDR3 reads CASSFRLAGGSSYNEQFF. The CDR3 DNA reads TGCGCCAGCAGCTTCCGACTAGCGGGGGGGAGCTCCTACAATGAGCAGTTCTTC.

The chain is built from TRBV5-6 and TRBJ1-6, with 8 positions matching TRBD1. Trimming took 3 bases from V and 10 from J; bases not matched to a gene: 9. Germline assignment: CDR1 SGHDT and CDR2 YYEEEE. This CDR3 comprises 15 residues. In nucleotides, the CDR3 is TGTGCCAGCAGCTCAGGACAGGGACCAGAGTCACCCCTCCACTTT. As protein: CASSSGQGPESPLHF.

This clone was seen a handful of times. This chain uses TRBV2 with TRBJ2-2; unclear D gene. The CDR3 length is 13 residues. Germline loops: CDR1 SNHLY, CDR2 FYNNEI. The germline V and J ends were trimmed by 7 bases and 1 base, with 7 bases remaining between them. This chain's CDR3 is CASTPVNTGELFF. CDR3 DNA: TGTGCCAGCACTCCAGTGAACACCGGGGAGCTGTTTTTT.

This clone has only a few counts. This chain links TRBV18 with TRBJ1-6, with 7 bases that match TRBD1. Germline CDR1 and CDR2: KGHSH and LQKENI. The ends lost 4 bases at V and 6 bases at J; junction bases unmatched: 3. The CDR3 length is 14 residues. The DNA for the CDR3 is TGTGCCAGCTCACTTGGACAGGTTAATTCACCCCTCCACTTT. This encodes CASSLGQVNSPLHF.

This chain links TRBV28 with TRBJ1-4; 10 positions agree with TRBD1. From germline, CDR1 is MDHEN and CDR2 SYDVKM. The CDR3 totals 15 residues. V dropped 5 bases and J dropped 4; count of bases not matched to a gene: 4. CDR3 protein: CASSPGDRGNEKLFF. The CDR3 DNA reads as TGTGCCAGCAGTCCCGGGGACAGGGGTAATGAAAAACTGTTTTTT. The full variable domain, its missing parts supplied by reference TRBV28 and TRBJ1-4, is DVKVTQSSRYLVKRTGEKVFLECVQDMDHENMFWYRQDPGLGLRLIYFSYDVKMKEKGDIPEGYSVSREKKERFSLILESASTNQTSMYLCASSPGDRGNEKLFFGSGTQLSVL.

The rearrangement joins TRBV5-4 to TRBJ2-5; TRBD1 matches at 9 bases. The CDR3 is 15 residues long. Germline V gene lookup returns CDR1 SGHNT and CDR2 YYREEE (reference sequence). Trimming removed 5 bases from V and 5 bases from J; junction bases left unmatched: 10. CDR3 residues: CASSSSGTGHETQYF. In DNA form, the CDR3 reads TGTGCCAGCAGTTCCTCCGGGACAGGGCACGAGACCCAGTACTTC.

The chain has TRBV9 and TRBJ1-4, with a possible D match to TRBD1 (6 bases). Germline CDR1 reads SGDLS; CDR2 reads YYNGEE. The CDR3 is made up of 15 amino acids. V shed 1 base and J shed 6 bases, with 13 bases lying between them. As DNA, the CDR3 is TGTGCCAGCAGCGTACAAGACAGGACGTATGAAAAACTGTTTTTT. This codes for CASSVQDRTYEKLFF.

The chain is built from TRBV5-1 and TRBJ2-1; 8 positions agree with TRBD2. The V gene's germline CDR1 is SGHRS and CDR2 YFSETQ. There are 15 residues in the CDR3. Losses at the gene ends were 4 bases for V and 0 bases for J; bases not matched to a gene: 3. CDR3 residues: CASSRGLGSYNEQFF. The CDR3 region has the DNA TGCGCCAGCAGCAGGGGACTAGGCTCCTACAATGAGCAGTTCTTC.

The V gene is TRBV21-1, the J gene TRBJ2-7; TRBD2 is the table's D call and was not checked against the DNA. TRBV21-1 is described as a pseudogene. The CDR3 loop spans 14 amino acids. The CDR3 sequence is CAIETSAPPYEQYV. CDR3 sequence (DNA): TGTGCCATCGAGACTAGCGCCCCCCCCTACGAGCAGTACGTC.

The chain uses TRBV5-1 and TRBJ1-5; D possibly corresponds to TRBD1 (6 bases). Trimming removed 4 bases at V and 3 bases at J, with 8 bases between. The V gene's germline CDR1 is SGHRS and CDR2 YFSETQ. This CDR3 contains 13 residues. CDR3 residues: CASSPGVNQPQHF. As DNA, the CDR3 is TGCGCCAGCAGCCCAGGGGTCAATCAGCCCCAGCATTTT.

CDR3 coding DNA: TGTGCCAGCAGAGCGGGAGAGAGAGATACGCAGTATTTT. Translating it yields CASRAGERDTQYF. This chain uses TRBV6-5 with TRBJ2-3; 8 bases are shared with TRBD2. The CDR3 has 13 amino acids. The J segment lost 5 bases and the V segment lost 6 bases, leaving 4 bases of the junction unmatched. Germline assignment: CDR1 MNHEY and CDR2 SVGAGI.

The chain couples TRBV27 to TRBJ2-6; no clear D gene. V was pared by 6 bases and J by 0 bases, with 12 bases between. The germline V gene has CDR1 MNHEY and CDR2 SMNVEV (reference sequence). The CDR3 has 16 residues. The chain's CDR3 is CASRTAPRSGANVLTF. CDR3 sequence (DNA): TGTGCCAGCAGAACTGCTCCCCGCTCTGGGGCCAACGTCCTGACTTTC.

The chain links TRBV9 to TRBJ1-3; weak D call: TRBD1 (5 bases). Per germline, CDR1 SGDLS and CDR2 YYNGEE. This CDR3 is built from 15 residues. V lost 3 bases and J lost 0, with 10 bases in between. The CDR3, as DNA: TGTGCCAGCAGCGCCGGGGGTTCCTCTGGAAACACCATATATTTT. Protein: CASSAGGSSGNTIYF. Complete variable domain (other parts from reference TRBV9 and TRBJ1-3): DSGVTQTPKHLITATGQRVTLRCSPRSGDLSVYWYQQSLDQGLQFLIQYYNGEERAKGNILERFSAQQFPDLHSELNLSSLELGDSALYFCASSAGGSSGNTIYFGEGSWLTVV.

A single count supports this clone. The J gene is TRBJ2-1, the V gene TRBV5-1; 12 bases fit TRBD2. Germline assignment: CDR1 SGHRS and CDR2 YFSETQ. This CDR3 region has 16 residues. V gave up 4 bases and J gave up 8 bases; unmatched junction bases: 10. CDR3 DNA: TGCGCCAGCAGCCCTTCTACTAGCGGGAGGAGGGATGAGCAGTTCTTC. Encoded protein: CASSPSTSGRRDEQFF.

The rearrangement uses TRBV25-1 and TRBJ2-1, with D possibly being TRBD2 (5 bases). This CDR3 contains 15 residues. Trimming cost V 4 bases and J 0 bases, with 10 bases left between them. From germline, CDR1 is MGHDK and CDR2 SYGVNS. This CDR3 reads CASSATGSSYNEQFF. In nucleotides, the CDR3 is TGTGCCAGCAGTGCTACGGGGAGCTCCTACAATGAGCAGTTCTTC.

The chain recombines TRBV3-1 (or the pseudogene TRBV3-2) with TRBJ1-1, with a possible D match to TRBD1 (5 bases). The CDR3 extends over 14 amino acids. The germline V gene encodes CDR1 LGHDT and CDR2 YNNKEL (reference sequence). Trimming stripped 1 base from V and 1 base from J, with 7 bases between. The CDR3 sequence: CASSQGRGNTEAFF. As DNA, the CDR3 is TGTGCCAGCAGCCAAGGTAGGGGGAACACTGAAGCTTTCTTT.

J is TRBJ1-2 and V is TRBV7-2; D may be TRBD1 (6 bases). There are 15 residues in the CDR3. V was clipped by 11 bases and J by 7 bases, with 26 bases between them. Germline V gene sequence: CDR1 SGHTA, CDR2 FQGNSA. The CDR3 DNA is TGTGCCTCCCACCCCCAGGCAGGGGCTATGGGTGGCTACACCTTC. Encoded protein: CASHPQAGAMGGYTF.

The chain carries TRBV30 and TRBJ2-2, with D uncertain. The CDR3 has 14 residues. The V end lost 3 bases, the J end lost 5 bases, and 13 bases lay between the germline ends. Per germline, CDR1 GTSNPN and CDR2 SVGIG (reference sequence). CDR3 in amino acids: CAWRRLQSTGELFF. The CDR3, as DNA: TGTGCCTGGAGAAGGCTACAGTCGACCGGGGAGCTGTTTTTT.

The rearrangement joins TRBV10-3 to TRBJ2-1; 9 bases align to TRBD1. J lost 1 base, V lost 4 bases, and 11 bases had no gene match. This CDR3 has 18 amino acids. Germline V gene lookup returns CDR1 ENHRY and CDR2 SYGVKD. CDR3 sequence reads: CAISASRGGQGSYNEQFF. Written as DNA, the CDR3 is TGTGCCATCAGTGCGTCAAGAGGGGGACAGGGATCCTACAATGAGCAGTTCTTC.